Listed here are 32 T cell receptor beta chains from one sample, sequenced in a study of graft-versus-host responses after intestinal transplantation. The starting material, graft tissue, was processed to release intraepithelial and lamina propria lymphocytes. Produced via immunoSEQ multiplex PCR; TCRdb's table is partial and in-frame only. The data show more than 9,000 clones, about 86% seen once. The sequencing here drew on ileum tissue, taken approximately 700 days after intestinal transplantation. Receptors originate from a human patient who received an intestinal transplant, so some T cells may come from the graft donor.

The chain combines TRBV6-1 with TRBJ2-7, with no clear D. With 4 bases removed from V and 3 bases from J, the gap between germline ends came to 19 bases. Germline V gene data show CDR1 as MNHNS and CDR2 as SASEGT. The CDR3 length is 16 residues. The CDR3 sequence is CASSAYGRPEIYEQYF. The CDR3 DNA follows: TGTGCCAGCAGTGCCTACGGCAGGCCCGAAATCTACGAGCAGTACTTC.

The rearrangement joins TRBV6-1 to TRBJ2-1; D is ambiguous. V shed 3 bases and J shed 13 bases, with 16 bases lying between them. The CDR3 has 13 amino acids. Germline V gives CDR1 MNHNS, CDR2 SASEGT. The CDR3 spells CASSDMMSSFQFF. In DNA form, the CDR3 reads TGTGCCAGCAGTGACATGATGAGTAGCTTCCAGTTCTTC.

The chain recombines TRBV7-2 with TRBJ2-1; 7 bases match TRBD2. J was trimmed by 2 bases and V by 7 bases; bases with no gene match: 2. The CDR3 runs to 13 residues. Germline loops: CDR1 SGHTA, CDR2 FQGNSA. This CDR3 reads CASKRGTYNEQFF. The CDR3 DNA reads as TGTGCCAGCAAGCGGGGAACCTACAATGAGCAGTTCTTC.

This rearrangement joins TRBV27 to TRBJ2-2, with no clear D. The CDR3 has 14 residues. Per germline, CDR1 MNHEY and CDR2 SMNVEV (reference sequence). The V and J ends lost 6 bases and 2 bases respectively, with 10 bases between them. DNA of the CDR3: TGTGCCAGCAGCTTTACGGCTAACACCGGGGAGCTGTTTTTT. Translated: CASSFTANTGELFF.

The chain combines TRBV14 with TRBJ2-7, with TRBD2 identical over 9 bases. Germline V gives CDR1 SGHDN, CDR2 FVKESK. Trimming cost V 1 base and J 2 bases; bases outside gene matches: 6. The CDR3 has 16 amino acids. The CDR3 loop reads CASSQVSAGGPYEQYF. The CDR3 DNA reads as TGTGCCAGCAGCCAAGTTTCCGCGGGAGGGCCCTACGAGCAGTACTTC. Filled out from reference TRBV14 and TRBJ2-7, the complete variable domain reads EAGVTQFPSHSVIEKGQTVTLRCDPISGHDNLYWYRRVMGKEIKFLLHFVKESKQDESGMPNNRFLAERTGGTYSTLKVQPAELEDSGVYFCASSQVSAGGPYEQYFGPGTRLTVT.

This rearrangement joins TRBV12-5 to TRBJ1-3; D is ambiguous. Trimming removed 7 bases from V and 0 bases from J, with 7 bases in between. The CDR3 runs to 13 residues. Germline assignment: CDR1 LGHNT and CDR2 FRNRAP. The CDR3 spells CASEDVSGNTIYF. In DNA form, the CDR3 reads TGTGCTAGTGAAGATGTCTCTGGAAACACCATATATTTT.

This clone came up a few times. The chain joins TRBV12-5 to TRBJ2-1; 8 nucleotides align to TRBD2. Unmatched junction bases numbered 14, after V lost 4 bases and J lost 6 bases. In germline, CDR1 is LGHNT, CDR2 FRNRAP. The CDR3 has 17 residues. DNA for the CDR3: TGTGCTAGTGGTTCGACCGGGACTAGTTCAGTACGCAATGAGCAGTTCTTC. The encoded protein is CASGSTGTSSVRNEQFF.

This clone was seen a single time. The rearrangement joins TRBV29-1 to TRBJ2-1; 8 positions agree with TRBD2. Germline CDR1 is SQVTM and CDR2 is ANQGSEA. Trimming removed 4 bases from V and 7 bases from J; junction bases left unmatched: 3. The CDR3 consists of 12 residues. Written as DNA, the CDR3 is TGCAGCGTTGGGCGGGAGGTAAATGAGCAGTTCTTC. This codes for CSVGREVNEQFF.

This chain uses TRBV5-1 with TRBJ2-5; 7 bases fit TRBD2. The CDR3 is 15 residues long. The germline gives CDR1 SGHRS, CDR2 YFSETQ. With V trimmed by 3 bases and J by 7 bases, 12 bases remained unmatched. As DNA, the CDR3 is TGCGCCAGCAGCTCGGTCCTAGCGGACGGCGGGACCCAGTACTTC. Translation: CASSSVLADGGTQYF.

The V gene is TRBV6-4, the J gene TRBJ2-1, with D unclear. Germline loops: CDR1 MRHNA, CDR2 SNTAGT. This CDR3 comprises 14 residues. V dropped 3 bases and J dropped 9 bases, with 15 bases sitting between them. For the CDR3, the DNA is TGTGCCAGCAGTGATACCCCCAACTTGGGTGAGCAGTTCTTC. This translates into CASSDTPNLGEQFF.

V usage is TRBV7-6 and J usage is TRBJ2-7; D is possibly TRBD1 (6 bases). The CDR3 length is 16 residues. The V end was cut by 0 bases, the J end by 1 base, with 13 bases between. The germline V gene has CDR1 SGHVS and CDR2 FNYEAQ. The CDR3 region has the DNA TGTGCCAGCAGCTTAGCAGCCAGGGGTTATTCCTACGAGCAGTACTTC. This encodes CASSLAARGYSYEQYF.

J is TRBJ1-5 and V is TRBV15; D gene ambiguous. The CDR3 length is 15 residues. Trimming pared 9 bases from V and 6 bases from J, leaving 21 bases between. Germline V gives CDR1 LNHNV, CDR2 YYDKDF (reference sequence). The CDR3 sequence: CATQLVPGEGQPQHF. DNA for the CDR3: TGTGCCACGCAGCTGGTACCAGGAGAGGGTCAGCCCCAGCATTTT. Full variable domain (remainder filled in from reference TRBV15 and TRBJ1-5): DAMVIQNPRYQVTQFGKPVTLSCSQTLNHNVMYWYQQKSSQAPKLLFHYYDKDFNNEADTPDNFQSRRPNTSFCFLDIRSPGLGDTAMYLCATQLVPGEGQPQHFGDGTRLSIL.

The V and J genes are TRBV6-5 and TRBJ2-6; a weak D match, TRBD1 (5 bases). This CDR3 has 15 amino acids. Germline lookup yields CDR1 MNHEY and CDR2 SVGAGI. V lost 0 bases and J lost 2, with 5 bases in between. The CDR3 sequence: CASSYSTAGANVLTF. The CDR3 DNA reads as TGTGCCAGCAGTTACTCGACAGCTGGGGCCAACGTCCTGACTTTC.

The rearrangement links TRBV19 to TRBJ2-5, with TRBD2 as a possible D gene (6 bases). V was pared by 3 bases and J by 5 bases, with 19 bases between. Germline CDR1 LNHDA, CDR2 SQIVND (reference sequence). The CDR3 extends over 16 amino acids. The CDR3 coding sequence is TGTGCCAGTAGTATTTCGGGGAAAAGACTAGGGGAGACCCAGTACTTC. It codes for CASSISGKRLGETQYF.

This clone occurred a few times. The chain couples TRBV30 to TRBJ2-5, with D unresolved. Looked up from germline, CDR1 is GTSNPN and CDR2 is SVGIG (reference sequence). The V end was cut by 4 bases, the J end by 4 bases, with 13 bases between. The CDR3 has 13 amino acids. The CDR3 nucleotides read TGTGCCTGGACTTCACACAACCTAGAGACCCAGTACTTC. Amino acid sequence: CAWTSHNLETQYF.

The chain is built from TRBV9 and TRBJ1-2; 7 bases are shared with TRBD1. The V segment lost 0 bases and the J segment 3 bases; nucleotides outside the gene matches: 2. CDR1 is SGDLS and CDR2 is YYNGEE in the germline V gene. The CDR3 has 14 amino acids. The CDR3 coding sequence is TGTGCCAGCAGCGTAGCCGACAGGGACTATGGCTACACCTTC. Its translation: CASSVADRDYGYTF.

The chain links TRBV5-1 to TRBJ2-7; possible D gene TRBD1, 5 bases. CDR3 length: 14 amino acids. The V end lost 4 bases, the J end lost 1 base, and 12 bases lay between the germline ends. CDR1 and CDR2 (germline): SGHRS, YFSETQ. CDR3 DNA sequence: TGCGCCAGCAGCCCAGCGACAGATTCCTACGAGCAGTACTTC. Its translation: CASSPATDSYEQYF.

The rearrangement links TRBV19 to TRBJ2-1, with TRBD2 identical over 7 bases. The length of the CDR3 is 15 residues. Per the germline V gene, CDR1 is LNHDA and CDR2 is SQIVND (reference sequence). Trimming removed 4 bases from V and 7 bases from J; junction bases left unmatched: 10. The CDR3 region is CASSNSKRDWNEQFF. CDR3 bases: TGTGCCAGTAGTAACTCAAAGCGGGACTGGAATGAGCAGTTCTTC.

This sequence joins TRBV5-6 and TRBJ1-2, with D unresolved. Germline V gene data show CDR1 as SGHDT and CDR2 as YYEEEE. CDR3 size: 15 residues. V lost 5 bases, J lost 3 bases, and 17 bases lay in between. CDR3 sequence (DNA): TGTGCCAGCAGTAAGGGCTCCTCACTGTACTATGGCTACACCTTC. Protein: CASSKGSSLYYGYTF.

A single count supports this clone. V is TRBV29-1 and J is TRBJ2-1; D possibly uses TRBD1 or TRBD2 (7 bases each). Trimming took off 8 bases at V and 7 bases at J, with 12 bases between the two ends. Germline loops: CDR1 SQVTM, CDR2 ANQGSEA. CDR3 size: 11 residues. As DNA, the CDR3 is TGCAGCCTTCAGGGGGGGAATGAGCAGTTCTTC. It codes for CSLQGGNEQFF.

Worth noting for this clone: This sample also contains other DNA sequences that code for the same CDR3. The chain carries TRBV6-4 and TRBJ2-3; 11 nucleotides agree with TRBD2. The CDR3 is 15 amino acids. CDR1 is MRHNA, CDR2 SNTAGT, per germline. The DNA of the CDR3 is TGTGCTAGCTCCCGGACTAGCGGGAGCACAGATACGCAGTATTTT. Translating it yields CASSRTSGSTDTQYF.

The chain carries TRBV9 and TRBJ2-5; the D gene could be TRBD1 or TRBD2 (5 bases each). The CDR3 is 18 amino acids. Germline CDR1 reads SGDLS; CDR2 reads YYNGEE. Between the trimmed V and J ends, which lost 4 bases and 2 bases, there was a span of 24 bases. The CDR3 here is CASSPHSRTRDGQETQYF. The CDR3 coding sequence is TGTGCCAGCAGCCCACACTCCCGAACCCGGGACGGTCAAGAGACCCAGTACTTC.

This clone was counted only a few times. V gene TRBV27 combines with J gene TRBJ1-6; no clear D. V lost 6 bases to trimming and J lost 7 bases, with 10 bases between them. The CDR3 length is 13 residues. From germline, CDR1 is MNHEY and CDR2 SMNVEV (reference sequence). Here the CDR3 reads CASRIEGNSPLHF. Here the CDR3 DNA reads TGTGCCAGCAGGATTGAGGGAAATTCACCCCTCCACTTT.

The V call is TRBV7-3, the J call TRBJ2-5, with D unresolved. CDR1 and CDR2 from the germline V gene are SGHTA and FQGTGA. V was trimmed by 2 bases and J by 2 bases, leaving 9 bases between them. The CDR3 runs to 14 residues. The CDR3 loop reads CASSLSGNQETQYF. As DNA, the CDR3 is TGTGCCAGCAGCTTATCGGGCAATCAAGAGACCCAGTACTTC.

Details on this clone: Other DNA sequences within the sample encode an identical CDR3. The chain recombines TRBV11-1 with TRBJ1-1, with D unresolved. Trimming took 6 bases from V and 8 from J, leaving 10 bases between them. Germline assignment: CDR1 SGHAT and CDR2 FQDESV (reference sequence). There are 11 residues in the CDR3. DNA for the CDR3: TGTGCCAGCAGTCGGACCTTGGAAGCTTTCTTT. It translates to CASSRTLEAFF.

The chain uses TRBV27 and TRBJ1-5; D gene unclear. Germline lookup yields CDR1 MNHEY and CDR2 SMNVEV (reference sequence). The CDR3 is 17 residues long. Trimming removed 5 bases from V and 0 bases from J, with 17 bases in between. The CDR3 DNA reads TGTGCCAGCAGTCCACGGGGATTCTCCCTTAGCAATCAGCCCCAGCATTTT. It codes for CASSPRGFSLSNQPQHF.

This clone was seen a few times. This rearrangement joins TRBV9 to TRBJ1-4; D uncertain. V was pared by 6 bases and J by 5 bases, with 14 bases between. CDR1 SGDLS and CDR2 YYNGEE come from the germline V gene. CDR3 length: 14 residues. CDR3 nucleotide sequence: TGTGCCAGCATGATGTTCGGGCACAATGAAAAACTGTTTTTT. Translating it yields CASMMFGHNEKLFF.

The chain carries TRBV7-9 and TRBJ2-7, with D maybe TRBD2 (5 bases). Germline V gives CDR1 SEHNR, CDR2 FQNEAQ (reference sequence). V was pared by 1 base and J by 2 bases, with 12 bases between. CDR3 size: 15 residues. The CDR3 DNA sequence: TGTGCCAGCAGCTTAGAACGGGGTACGGCCTACGAGCAGTACTTC. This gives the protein CASSLERGTAYEQYF. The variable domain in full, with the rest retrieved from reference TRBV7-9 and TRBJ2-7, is DTGVSQNPRHKITKRGQNVTFRCDPISEHNRLYWYRQTLGQGPEFLTYFQNEAQLEKSRLLSDRFSAERPKGSFSTLEIQRTEQGDSAMYLCASSLERGTAYEQYFGPGTRLTVT.

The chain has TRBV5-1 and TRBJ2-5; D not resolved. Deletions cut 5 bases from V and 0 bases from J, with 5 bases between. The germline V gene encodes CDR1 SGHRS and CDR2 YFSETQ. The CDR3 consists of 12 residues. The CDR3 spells CASRVDQETQYF. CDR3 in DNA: TGCGCCAGCAGGGTGGACCAAGAGACCCAGTACTTC. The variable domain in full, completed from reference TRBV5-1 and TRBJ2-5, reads KAGVTQTPRYLIKTRGQQVTLSCSPISGHRSVSWYQQTPGQGLQFLFEYFSETQRNKGNFPGRFSGRQFSNSRSEMNVSTLELGDSALYLCASRVDQETQYFGPGTRLLVL.

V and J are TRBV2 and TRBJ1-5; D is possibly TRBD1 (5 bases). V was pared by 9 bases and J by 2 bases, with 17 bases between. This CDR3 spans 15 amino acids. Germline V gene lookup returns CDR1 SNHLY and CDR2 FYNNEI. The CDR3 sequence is CASRSRAGGNQPQHF. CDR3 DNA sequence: TGTGCCAGTAGGTCCAGGGCTGGAGGCAATCAGCCCCAGCATTTT.

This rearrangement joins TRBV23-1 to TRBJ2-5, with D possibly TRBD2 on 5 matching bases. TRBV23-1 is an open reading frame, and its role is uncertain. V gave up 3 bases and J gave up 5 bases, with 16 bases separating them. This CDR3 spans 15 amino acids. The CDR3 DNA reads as TGCGCCAGCAGTCATTCCGCTAGACTAAAGGAGACCCAGTACTTC. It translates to CASSHSARLKETQYF.

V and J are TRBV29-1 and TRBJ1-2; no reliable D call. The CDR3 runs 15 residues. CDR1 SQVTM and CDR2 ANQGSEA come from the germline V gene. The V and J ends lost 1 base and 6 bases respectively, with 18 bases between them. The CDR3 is CSVEVLPRNSNGYTF. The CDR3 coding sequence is TGCAGCGTTGAAGTCCTCCCCAGAAATTCGAATGGCTACACCTTC.